What follows are 13 T cell receptor beta chains derived from one specimen sequenced in a study of T-cell reconstitution after alpha-beta-depleted transplantation in children. The TCRbeta library was prepared with unique molecular identifiers. TCRdb passed the PCR reads through MiXCR, listing each CDR3 protein once. The table includes 450,000 to 700,000 distinct CDR3 sequences, 25% to 30% detected once. The source was PBMCs, collected before TCRalphabeta/CD19-depleted stem cell transplant. The receptors were sampled from a boy in the first two years of life with Wiskott-Aldrich syndrome, due to receive a stem cell transplant.

This clonotype turned up a few times. The chain employs TRBV6-5 and TRBJ2-3, with 9 nucleotides matching TRBD1. This CDR3 comprises 18 residues. Germline V gives CDR1 MNHEY, CDR2 SVGAGI. Trimming cost V 7 bases and J 2 bases; bases outside gene matches: 16. CDR3 in DNA: TGTGCCAGCACTATACTGTACCGGGACAGGGTTTTCACAGATACGCAGTATTTT. It specifies CASTILYRDRVFTDTQYF.

V is TRBV12-3 or TRBV12-4 and J is TRBJ2-3; weak D call: TRBD1 (6 bases). Trimming shortened V by 5 bases and J by 5 bases, and 11 bases separated the two germline ends. This CDR3 spans 13 amino acids. CDR3 nucleotides: TGTGCCAGCAGTCCTCCAGGGGTAGATACGCAGTATTTT. Its protein is CASSPPGVDTQYF.

This clonotype was seen more than once but under ten times. The chain links TRBV5-1 to TRBJ2-7, with D perhaps matching TRBD1 or TRBD2 (5 bases each). V was cut by 4 bases and J by 0 bases, with 14 bases left in between. Germline V CDR1 and CDR2: SGHRS, YFSETQ. This CDR3 is built from 15 residues. The CDR3 region is CASSPGTISSYEQYF. Here the CDR3 DNA reads TGCGCCAGCAGCCCGGGGACCATAAGCTCCTACGAGCAGTACTTC.

This clonotype was observed a handful of times. The CDR3 bases are TGTGCCAGCAGTTACTTGGGACTAGCGGGAGTTACTGAGCAGTTCTTC. Protein product: CASSYLGLAGVTEQFF. The chain links TRBV6-5 to TRBJ2-1, with TRBD2 matching 14 bases. This CDR3 contains 16 residues. After removal of 1 base from V and 9 bases from J, the junction contained 5 bases not matched to a gene. Per germline, CDR1 MNHEY and CDR2 SVGAGI.

V and J are TRBV7-8 and TRBJ2-3, with D possibly being TRBD2 (5 bases). The germline CDR1 and CDR2 sequences are SGHVS and FQNEAQ. CDR3 length: 14 residues. V lost 4 bases and J lost 0, with 8 bases in between. Here the CDR3 reads CASSWRTSTDTQYF. CDR3 nucleotide sequence: TGTGCCAGCAGCTGGCGGACTAGCACAGATACGCAGTATTTT. The entire variable domain, with the rest obtained from reference TRBV7-8 and TRBJ2-3, is as follows: GAGVSQSPRYKVAKRGQDVALRCDPISGHVSLFWYQQALGQGPEFLTYFQNEAQLDKSGLPSDRFFAERPEGSVSTLKIQRTQQEDSAVYLCASSWRTSTDTQYFGPGTRLTVL.

This chain joins TRBV5-1 and TRBJ2-7; unclear D gene. With 4 bases removed from V and 12 bases from J, the gap between germline ends came to 20 bases. The CDR3 totals 13 residues. In germline, CDR1 is SGHRS, CDR2 YFSETQ. The CDR3 loop reads CASSPGKEDVAYF. CDR3 sequence (DNA): TGCGCCAGCAGCCCGGGCAAAGAGGACGTAGCGTACTTC.

The rearrangement uses TRBV7-2 and TRBJ1-3; 7 nucleotides match TRBD1. This CDR3 has 17 amino acids. The trim removed 5 bases at V and 4 bases at J, leaving 14 bases unmatched. Germline-derived CDR1 and CDR2 are SGHTA and FQGNSA. In DNA form, the CDR3 reads TGTGCCAGCAGCGAACAAAGCGGGACAGTGCCCGGAAACACCATATATTTT. This translates into CASSEQSGTVPGNTIYF.

This clonotype was seen only a few times. The chain links TRBV10-3 to TRBJ1-1; D is uncertain. Germline V gives CDR1 ENHRY, CDR2 SYGVKD. The V end was cut by 6 bases, the J end by 3 bases, with 11 bases between. The CDR3 has 13 residues. CDR3 in amino acids: CAIRIDRDTEAFF. CDR3 in DNA: TGTGCCATCAGAATAGATAGGGACACTGAAGCTTTCTTT.

This clonotype was detected a few times. This chain uses TRBV12-5 with TRBJ2-7, with D unclear. The V gene lost 1 base and the J gene lost 0 bases, with 4 bases spanning the gap. Germline CDR1 LGHNT, CDR2 FRNRAP. The CDR3 consists of 13 residues. CDR3 protein: CASGLDSSYEQYF. The CDR3 coding sequence is TGTGCTAGTGGTTTGGACAGCTCCTACGAGCAGTACTTC.

The rearrangement joins TRBV15 to TRBJ2-5, with 13 bases fitting TRBD2. The CDR3 length is 18 residues. Losses at the gene ends were 2 bases for V and 2 bases for J; bases not matched to a gene: 8. The germline CDR1 and CDR2 sequences are LNHNV and YYDKDF (reference sequence). CDR3 DNA: TGTGCCACCAGCAGATCCTACCCGACTAGCGGGGGGCAAGAGACCCAGTACTTC. It is translated as CATSRSYPTSGGQETQYF.

The chain links TRBV6-5 to TRBJ2-6, with 9 bases aligning to TRBD1. Losses at the gene ends were 4 bases for V and 2 bases for J; bases not matched to a gene: 0. This CDR3 has 15 residues. Germline assignment: CDR1 MNHEY and CDR2 SVGAGI. The chain's CDR3 is CASSWDRAGANVLTF. DNA for the CDR3: TGTGCCAGCAGTTGGGACAGGGCTGGGGCCAACGTCCTGACTTTC.

The chain carries TRBV5-1 and TRBJ2-1, with 7 bases fitting TRBD2. Germline V gene lookup returns CDR1 SGHRS and CDR2 YFSETQ. The CDR3 consists of 18 residues. Unmatched junction bases numbered 18, after V lost 1 base and J lost 8 bases. As DNA, the CDR3 is TGCGCCAGCAGCTTGTGGTCTCGGACGGCGGGAGTCAGGGATGAGCAGTTCTTC. Its protein product is CASSLWSRTAGVRDEQFF.

This clonotype was seen more than once but under ten times. The chain links TRBV20-1 to TRBJ2-3; 10 bases align to TRBD1. This CDR3 comprises 18 residues. Germline lookup yields CDR1 DFQATT and CDR2 SNEGSKA (reference sequence). V was clipped by 0 bases and J by 5 bases; unmatched bases: 14. The CDR3 bases are TGCAGTGCTAGAGACCTCAGGACAGGGGGTAAAAAGGGAGATACGCAGTATTTT. As protein: CSARDLRTGGKKGDTQYF.